This T cell receptor (beta chain) was retrieved from a study of blood T cell repertoires in COVID-19. With 4 bases removed from V and 6 bases from J, the gap between germline ends came to 16 bases. The CDR3 runs 15 residues. CDR1 and CDR2 from the germline V gene are MGHRA and YSYEKL. Seattle enrolled patients during active infection and tracked them longitudinally. In the authors' methods: Nucleated cell number was recorded as an estimate derived from reference gene primer amplification. Profiling relied on immunoSEQ multiplex PCR, and the TCRdb table lists in-frame clones only, not all of them. V and J calls and clone size are as listed in that table; D and trimming were resolved from the DNA. This table has around 260,000 clones, approximately 86% appearing once.

Sequenced material: peripheral blood. This receptor was taken from a human donor with COVID-19, enrolled during active disease. The donor label of this sample is uncertain. This sequence joins TRBV4-1 and TRBJ1-5; D is possibly TRBD1 (5 bases). Here the CDR3 reads CASSLIGERGQPQHF. For the CDR3, the DNA is TGCGCCAGCAGCCTAATCGGTGAAAGGGGTCAGCCCCAGCATTTT.